A single T cell receptor (beta chain) is shown here with its context. This clone was found once. Its antigen is currently not known. No quality values exist for individual bases; no much larger clone is one base distant. These data belong to a study of T cell responses to AZD1222 COVID-19 vaccine (dated by TCRdb to about 2021). For the study in its entirety: Because spike-specific TCR depth and breadth did not differ between the two schedules, AZD1222 recipients who got a second dose at roughly 4 weeks were pooled with those who got a second dose at roughly 12 weeks. TCR sequencing was performed for some 250 trial participants, of whom 200 to 220 were given two doses of AZD1222 and some 26 were given two doses of MenACWY control vaccine. Enrollment into the trials was organized by age into subgroups of 18-55, 56-69 and 70-plus years, and those subgroups contained roughly 150, 30 and 60 TCR-sequenced participants, respectively.

The germline ends are 10 bases apart after V is trimmed by 6 bases and J by 4 bases. The CDR3, cysteine through phenylalanine, is 13 amino acids long. CDR3 DNA only is kept here, 39 bases in frame from base 1. General study outcomes and caveats: Nearly half of unique spike-specific TCRs reportedly recognized epitopes outside regions mutated in the B.1.351 and B.1.1.7 variants. The whole spike protein was spanned by vaccine-associated CD4 TCRs, and dominant responses were seen in regions 160-218 and 743-854. After two AZD1222 doses, both the breadth and the depth of spike-specific TCRs were significantly higher than at day 0 and than in MenACWY recipients. Because no day 14 peak-response samples were available, repertoires were characterized only after the peak T cell response. Conclusions about previously exposed vaccinees are limited, since just 6 or 7 AZD1222 recipients were seropositive for SARS-CoV-2 at baseline. In the small 56-69-year group, the increase in depth fell short of significance, most likely because of low power. Most participants were white British and females outnumbered males, and the authors suggested that clonal diversity may have been underestimated.

The CDR3 regions of human TCRbeta chains were subjected to immunosequencing. Per the original workflow: TCRs in the repertoires were compared against a reference library of SARS-CoV-2-specific TCRs that had been generated with the MIRA antigen-specificity platform. Breadth meant the fraction of unique TCRs that were SARS-CoV-2-associated, whereas depth meant the fraction of total T cells that were SARS-CoV-2-associated. Using the MIRA data, each spike-specific TCR was assigned both to the spike region to which the TCR was reactive and to a CD4 or CD8 class. Log10-transformed breadth and depth values were compared by one-way ANOVA with Sidak's multiple comparisons tests. TCRdb re-hosts the immuneACCESS table, in-frame sequences only. Its copies lack some clones; in the studies checked, an unresolved V gene accounts for under half of them, and the cause for the rest is not known. That table furnishes V, J and clone size, whereas the DNA furnished D and trimming. The sample includes around 200,000 clones, with about 86% observed a single time. In total, the top ten clones hold approximately 8% of the sample.

Read against the paper, the sample's time point label means: baseline before first vaccination. Samples from vaccinated people were obtained from the UK trials COV001 and COV002, which included a single-blind randomized controlled phase 2/3 trial of AZD1222 (ChAdOx1 nCoV-19) in healthy adults. Trial participant PBMC samples were collected at day 0 and day 28 after the second dose for TCRbeta chain sequencing. Recombination joined TRBV12-3 or TRBV12-4 with TRBJ1-5; no D gene can be assigned with confidence. The receptor comes from an adult in good health. The source was peripheral blood, collected on day 0 of AZD1222 vaccination. The nucleotide sequence reads as follows: TGTGCCAGCAGCCGACCGGGGAATCAGCCCCAGCATTTT. The translation is CASSRPGNQPQHF.